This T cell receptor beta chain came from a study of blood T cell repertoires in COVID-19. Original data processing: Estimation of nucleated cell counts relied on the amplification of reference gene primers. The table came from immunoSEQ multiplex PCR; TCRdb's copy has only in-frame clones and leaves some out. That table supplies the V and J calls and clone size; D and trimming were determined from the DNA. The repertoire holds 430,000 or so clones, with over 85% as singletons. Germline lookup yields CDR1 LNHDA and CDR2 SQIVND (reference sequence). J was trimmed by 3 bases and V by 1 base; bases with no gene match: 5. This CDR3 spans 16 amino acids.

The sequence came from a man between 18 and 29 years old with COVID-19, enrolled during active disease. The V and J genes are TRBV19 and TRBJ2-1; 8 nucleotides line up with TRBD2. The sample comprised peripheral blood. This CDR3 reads CASSIVGTSVYNEQFF. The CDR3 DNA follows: TGTGCCAGTAGTATAGTTGGGACTAGTGTCTACAATGAGCAGTTCTTC.